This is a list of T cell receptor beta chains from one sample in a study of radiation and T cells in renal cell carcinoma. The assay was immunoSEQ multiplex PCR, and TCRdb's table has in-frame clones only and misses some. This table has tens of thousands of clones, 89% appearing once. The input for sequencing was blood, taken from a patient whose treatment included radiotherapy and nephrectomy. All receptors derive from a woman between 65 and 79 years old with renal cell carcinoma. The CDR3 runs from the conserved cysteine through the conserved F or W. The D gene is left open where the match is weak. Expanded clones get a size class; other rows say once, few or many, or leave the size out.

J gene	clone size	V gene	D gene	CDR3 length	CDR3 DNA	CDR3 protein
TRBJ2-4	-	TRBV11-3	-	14	TGTGCCAGCAGCGCGGGACCCGCCAAAAACATTCAGTACTTC	CASSAGPAKNIQYF
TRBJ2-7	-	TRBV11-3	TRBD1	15	TGTGCCAGCAGCTTATTAACAGGGGGCGGGTACGAGCAGTACTTC	CASSLLTGGGYEQYF
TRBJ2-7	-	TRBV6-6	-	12	TGTGCCAGCAGCCCGACACCCTACGAGCAGTACTTC	CASSPTPYEQYF
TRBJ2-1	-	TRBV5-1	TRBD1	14	TGCGCCAGCAGCCCCTGGACAGGGGCCAATGAGCAGTTCTTC	CASSPWTGANEQFF
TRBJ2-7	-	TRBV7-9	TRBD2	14	TGTGCCAGCAGCTTAGGCGGGGGGATCTACGAGCAGTACTTC	CASSLGGGIYEQYF
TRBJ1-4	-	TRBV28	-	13	TGTGCCAGCACCGACACCCCCAAAGGGAAACTGTTTTTT	CASTDTPKGKLFF
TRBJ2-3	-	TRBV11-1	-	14	TGTGCCAGCACTACCAGGGGTCCGGCAGATACGCAGTATTTT	CASTTRGPADTQYF
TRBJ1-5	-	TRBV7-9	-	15	TGTGCCAGCAGCTTATCGGGACGAGGCAATCAGCCCCAGCATTTT	CASSLSGRGNQPQHF
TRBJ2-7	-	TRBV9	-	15	TGTGCCAGCAGCGCGGAGGGACAGCCGACCTACGAGCAGTACTTC	CASSAEGQPTYEQYF
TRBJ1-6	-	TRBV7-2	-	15	TGTGCCAGCAGCTTAGGGCAGGGGTATCGTTCACCCCTCCACTTT	CASSLGQGYRSPLHF
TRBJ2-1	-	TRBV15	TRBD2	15	TGTGCCACCCGACTCGGGGGGGCGAACTACAATGAGCAGTTCTTC	CATRLGGANYNEQFF
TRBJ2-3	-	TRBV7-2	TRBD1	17	TGTGCCAGCAGCTTAAGCCGGACAGGGAACTTTAAAGATACGCAGTATTTT	CASSLSRTGNFKDTQYF
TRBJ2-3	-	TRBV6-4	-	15	TGTGCCAGCAGTGTAGGAGGGGCTAGCACAGATACGCAGTATTTT	CASSVGGASTDTQYF
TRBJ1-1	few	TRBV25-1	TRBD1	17	TGTGCCAGCAGACCACAGGGGTCGTCTCGAGGGAACACTGAAGCTTTCTTT	CASRPQGSSRGNTEAFF
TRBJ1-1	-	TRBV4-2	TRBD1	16	TGTGCCAGCAGCCAAGTGGAGGGGGCTAGGAACACTGAAGCTTTCTTT	CASSQVEGARNTEAFF
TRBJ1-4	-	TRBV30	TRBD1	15	TGTGCCTGGAACTTTCCGGGACAGGGGTCTGAAAAACTGTTTTTT	CAWNFPGQGSEKLFF
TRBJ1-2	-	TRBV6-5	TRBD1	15	TGTGCCAGCAGTTACTTTACCGGGACAGGGGATGGCTACACCTTC	CASSYFTGTGDGYTF
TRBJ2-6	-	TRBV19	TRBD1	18	TGTGCCAGTAGTATGGAAGCGACAGGGGCCCCTGGGGCCAACGTCCTGACTTTC	CASSMEATGAPGANVLTF
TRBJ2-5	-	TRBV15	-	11	TGTGCCACCAGAGGAGAGGAGACCCAGTACTTC	CATRGEETQYF
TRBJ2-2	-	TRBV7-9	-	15	TGTGCCAGCAGCTTAGACAGGGGAGGCGCCGGGGAGCTGTTTTTT	CASSLDRGGAGELFF
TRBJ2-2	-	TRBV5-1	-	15	TGCGCCAGCAGCTTCGTCGCCGCGAACACCGGGGAGCTGTTTTTT	CASSFVAANTGELFF
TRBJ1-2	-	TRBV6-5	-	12	TGTGCCAGCAGTTCAAAGGTATACGGCTACACCTTC	CASSSKVYGYTF
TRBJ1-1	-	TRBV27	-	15	TGTGCCAGCAGTTCCTACGGACGGGTGAACACTGAAGCTTTCTTT	CASSSYGRVNTEAFF
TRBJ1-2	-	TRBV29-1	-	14	TGCAGCGAATCGAAGGGTCCCGGTAACTATGGCTACACCTTC	CSESKGPGNYGYTF
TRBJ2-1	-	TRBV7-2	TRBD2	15	TGTGCCAGCAGCCCCCCCGGGGGGACCTACAATGAGCAGTTCTTC	CASSPPGGTYNEQFF
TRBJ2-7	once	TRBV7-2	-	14	TGTGCCAGCAGCTCGGGTGGCAGCTCCTACGAGCAGTACTTC	CASSSGGSSYEQYF
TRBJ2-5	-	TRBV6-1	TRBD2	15	TGTGCCAGCAGTGAAGCAGCGGGGGGCCAGACTACCCAGTACTTC	CASSEAAGGQTTQYF
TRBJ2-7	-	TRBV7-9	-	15	TGTGCCAGCAGCTTAGGAGTCGGGCCAGACTACGAGCAGTACTTC	CASSLGVGPDYEQYF
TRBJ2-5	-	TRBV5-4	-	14	TGTGCCAGCAGCTTGGTAGGGGGGGGAGAGACCCAGTACTTC	CASSLVGGGETQYF
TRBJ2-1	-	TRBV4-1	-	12	TGCGCCAGCAGCCAACCCGCCAATGAGCAGTTCTTC	CASSQPANEQFF
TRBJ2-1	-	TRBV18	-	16	TGTGCCAGCTCATCAAAAACCAGGGACACCTACAATGAGCAGTTCTTC	CASSSKTRDTYNEQFF
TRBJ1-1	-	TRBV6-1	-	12	TGTGCCAGCAGTAACCAGGGCCCCGAAGCTTTCTTT	CASSNQGPEAFF
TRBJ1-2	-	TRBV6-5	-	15	TGTGCCAGCAGTTACCGGCGATACCCTCTTGATGGCTACACCTTC	CASSYRRYPLDGYTF
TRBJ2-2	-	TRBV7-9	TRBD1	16	TGTGCCAGCAGCTTAATGGGACAGGGGTTATCCGGGGAGCTGTTTTTT	CASSLMGQGLSGELFF
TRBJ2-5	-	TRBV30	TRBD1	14	TGTGCCTGGCAGTCGGGACAGTTAAAAGAGACCCAGTACTTC	CAWQSGQLKETQYF
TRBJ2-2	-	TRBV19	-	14	TGTGCCAGTAGTCCTTTACTAAACACCGGGGAGCTGTTTTTT	CASSPLLNTGELFF
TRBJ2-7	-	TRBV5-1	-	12	TGCGCCAGCAGCCAGGGTGCCTACGAGCAGTACTTC	CASSQGAYEQYF
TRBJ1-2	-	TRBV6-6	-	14	TGTGCCAGCAGTTACTCCACCGAGACGGATGGCTACACCTTC	CASSYSTETDGYTF
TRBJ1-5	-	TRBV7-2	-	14	TGTGCCAGCAGCCGAGACAATAGCAATCAGCCCCAGCATTTT	CASSRDNSNQPQHF
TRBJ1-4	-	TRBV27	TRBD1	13	TGTGCCAGCAGTTTAGACAGGGGTGAAAAACTGTTTTTT	CASSLDRGEKLFF
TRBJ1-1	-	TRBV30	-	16	TGTGCCTGGAGTGGTAGGCCGGGACACTCGAACACTGAAGCTTTCTTT	CAWSGRPGHSNTEAFF
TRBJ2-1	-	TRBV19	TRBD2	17	TGTGCCAGTAGTATGAGAGGTCGGGGGGGAAGCTACAATGAGCAGTTCTTC	CASSMRGRGGSYNEQFF
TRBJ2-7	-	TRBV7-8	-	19	TGTGCCAGCAGCTTAGCGCTGGACAGAAGATTGGGGGGGACTTACGAGCAGTACTTC	CASSLALDRRLGGTYEQYF
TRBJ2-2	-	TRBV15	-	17	TGTGCCACCAGCAGAGATCAGGGGGGATTAAGCACCGGGGAGCTGTTTTTT	CATSRDQGGLSTGELFF
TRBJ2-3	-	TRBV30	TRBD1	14	TGTGCCTGGAGTTCCGGGACAGAGGCAGATACGCAGTATTTT	CAWSSGTEADTQYF
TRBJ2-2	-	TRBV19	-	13	TGTGCCAGTAGTATAGATGAGGGCGCGGAGCTGTTTTTT	CASSIDEGAELFF
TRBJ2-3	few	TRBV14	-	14	TGTGCCAGCAGCCAAGATAGGTCTAGCTATACGCAGTATTTT	CASSQDRSSYTQYF